This T cell receptor (beta chain) stems from a study of blood T cell repertoires in COVID-19. Overall study context: Samples taken during acute and convalescent COVID-19 were collected in the United States, Italy and Spain. PBMCs, B-cell-depleted T cells, or T cells were the source of the cDNA or gDNA that made up the material.

Per the germline V gene, CDR1 is SGHAT and CDR2 is FQNNGV. The V segment lost 4 bases and the J segment 6 bases; nucleotides outside the gene matches: 9. The CDR3 has 16 amino acids. Authors' processing steps: Estimates of nucleated cell counts were drawn from the amplification of reference gene primers. Method: immunoSEQ multiplex PCR; TCRdb's copy keeps in-frame clones and lacks some. V and J calls and clone size follow that table, whereas D and trimming were derived from the DNA. Of about 100,000 clones detected, 80% to 90% appear once; the ten largest clones hold about 4.8%. The source is a man aged 55 to 69 with acute or convalescent COVID-19. The sample was peripheral blood. The chain joins TRBV11-2 to TRBJ2-2, with 9 positions matching TRBD1. As DNA, the CDR3 is TGTGCCAGCAGCTCATCCCGGGACAGGGTTTCCGGGGAGCTGTTTTTT. It encodes CASSSSRDRVSGELFF.